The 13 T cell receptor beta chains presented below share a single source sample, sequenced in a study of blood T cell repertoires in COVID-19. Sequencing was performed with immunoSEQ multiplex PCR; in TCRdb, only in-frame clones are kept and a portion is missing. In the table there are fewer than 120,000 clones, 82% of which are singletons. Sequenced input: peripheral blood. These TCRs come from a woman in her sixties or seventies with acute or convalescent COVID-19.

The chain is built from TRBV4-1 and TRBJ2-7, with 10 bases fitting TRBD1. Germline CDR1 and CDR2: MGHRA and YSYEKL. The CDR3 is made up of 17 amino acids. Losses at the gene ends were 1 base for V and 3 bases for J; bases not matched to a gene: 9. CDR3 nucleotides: TGCGCCAGCAGCCAAGCTCCGGGACAGGGGTACGTCTACGAGCAGTACTTC. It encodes CASSQAPGQGYVYEQYF.

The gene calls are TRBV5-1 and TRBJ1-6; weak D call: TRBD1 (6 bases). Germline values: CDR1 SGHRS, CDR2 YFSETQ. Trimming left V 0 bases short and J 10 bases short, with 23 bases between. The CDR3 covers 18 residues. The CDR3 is CASSLARTKQGARSPLHF. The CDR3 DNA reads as TGCGCCAGCAGCTTGGCCCGCACTAAACAGGGAGCAAGGTCACCCCTCCACTTT.

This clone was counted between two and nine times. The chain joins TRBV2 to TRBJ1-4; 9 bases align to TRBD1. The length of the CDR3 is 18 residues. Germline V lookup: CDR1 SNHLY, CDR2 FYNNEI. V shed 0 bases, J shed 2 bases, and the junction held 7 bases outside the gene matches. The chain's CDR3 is CASSEALWDRVTNEKLFF. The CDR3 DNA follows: TGTGCCAGCAGTGAAGCGCTTTGGGACAGGGTCACTAATGAAAAACTGTTTTTT.

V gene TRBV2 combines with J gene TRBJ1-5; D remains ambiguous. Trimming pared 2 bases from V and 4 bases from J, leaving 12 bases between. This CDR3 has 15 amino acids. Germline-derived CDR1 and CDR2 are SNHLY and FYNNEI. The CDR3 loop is CASSETRGTNQPQHF. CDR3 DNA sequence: TGTGCCAGCAGTGAAACGCGAGGAACTAATCAGCCCCAGCATTTT.

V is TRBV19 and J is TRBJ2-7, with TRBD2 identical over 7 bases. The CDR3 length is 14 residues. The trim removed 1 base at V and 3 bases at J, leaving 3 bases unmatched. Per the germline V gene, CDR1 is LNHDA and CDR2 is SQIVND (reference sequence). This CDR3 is CASSIAGGSYEQYF. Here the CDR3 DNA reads TGTGCCAGTAGTATAGCGGGGGGAAGCTACGAGCAGTACTTC.

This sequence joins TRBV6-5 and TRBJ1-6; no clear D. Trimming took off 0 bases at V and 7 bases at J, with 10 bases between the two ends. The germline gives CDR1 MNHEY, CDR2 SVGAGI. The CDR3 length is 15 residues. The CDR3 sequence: CASSYSGSLNSPLHF. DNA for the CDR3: TGTGCCAGCAGTTACTCGGGCAGTTTGAATTCACCCCTCCACTTT.

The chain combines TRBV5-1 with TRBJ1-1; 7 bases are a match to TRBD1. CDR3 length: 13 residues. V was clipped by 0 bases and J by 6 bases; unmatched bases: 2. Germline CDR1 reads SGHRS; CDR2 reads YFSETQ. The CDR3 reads CASSLGQGAEAFF. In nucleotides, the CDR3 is TGCGCCAGCAGCTTGGGACAGGGCGCTGAAGCTTTCTTT. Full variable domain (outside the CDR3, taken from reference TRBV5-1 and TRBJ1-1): KAGVTQTPRYLIKTRGQQVTLSCSPISGHRSVSWYQQTPGQGLQFLFEYFSETQRNKGNFPGRFSGRQFSNSRSEMNVSTLELGDSALYLCASSLGQGAEAFFGQGTRLTVV.

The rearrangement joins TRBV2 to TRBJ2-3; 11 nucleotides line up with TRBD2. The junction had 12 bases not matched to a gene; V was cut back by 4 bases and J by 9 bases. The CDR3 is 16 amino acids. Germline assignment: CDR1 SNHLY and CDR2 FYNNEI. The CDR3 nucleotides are TGTGCCAGCAGTGTTCTTGCTAGCGGGGGGTCCTTAACGCAGTATTTT. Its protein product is CASSVLASGGSLTQYF.

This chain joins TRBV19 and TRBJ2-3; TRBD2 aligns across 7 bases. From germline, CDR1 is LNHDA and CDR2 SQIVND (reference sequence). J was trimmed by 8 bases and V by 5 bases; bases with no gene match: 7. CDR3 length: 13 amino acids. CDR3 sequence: CASSVTSEGTQYF. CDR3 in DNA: TGTGCCAGTAGTGTAACTAGCGAAGGTACGCAGTATTTT.

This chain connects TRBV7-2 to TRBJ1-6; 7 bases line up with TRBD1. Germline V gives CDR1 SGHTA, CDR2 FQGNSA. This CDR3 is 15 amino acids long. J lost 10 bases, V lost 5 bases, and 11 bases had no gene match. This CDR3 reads CASSPRQGEGSPLHF. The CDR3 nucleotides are TGTGCCAGCAGCCCACGACAGGGAGAGGGCTCACCCCTCCACTTT. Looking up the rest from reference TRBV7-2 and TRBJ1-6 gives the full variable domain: GAGVSQSPSNKVTEKGKDVELRCDPISGHTALYWYRQSLGQGLEFLIYFQGNSAPDKSGLPSDRFSAERTGGSVSTLTIQRTQQEDSAVYLCASSPRQGEGSPLHFGNGTRLTVT.

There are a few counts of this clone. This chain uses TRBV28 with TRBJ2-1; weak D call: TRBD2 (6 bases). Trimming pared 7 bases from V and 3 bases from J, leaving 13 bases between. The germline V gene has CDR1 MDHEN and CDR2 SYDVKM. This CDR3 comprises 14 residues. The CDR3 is CASTAWRDYNEQFF. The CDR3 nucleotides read TGTGCCAGCACCGCTTGGAGGGACTACAATGAGCAGTTCTTC. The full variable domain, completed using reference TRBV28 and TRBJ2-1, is DVKVTQSSRYLVKRTGEKVFLECVQDMDHENMFWYRQDPGLGLRLIYFSYDVKMKEKGDIPEGYSVSREKKERFSLILESASTNQTSMYLCASTAWRDYNEQFFGPGTRLTVL.

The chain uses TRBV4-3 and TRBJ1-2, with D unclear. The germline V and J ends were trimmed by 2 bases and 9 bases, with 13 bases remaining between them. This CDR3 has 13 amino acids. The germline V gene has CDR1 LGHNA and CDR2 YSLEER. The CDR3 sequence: CASSQLLRESYTF. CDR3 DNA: TGCGCCAGCAGCCAACTACTCCGGGAGAGCTACACCTTC.

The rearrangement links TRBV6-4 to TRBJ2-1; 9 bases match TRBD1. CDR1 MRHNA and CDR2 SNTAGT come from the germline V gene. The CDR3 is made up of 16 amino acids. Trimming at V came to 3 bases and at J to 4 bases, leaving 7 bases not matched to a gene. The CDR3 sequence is CASSESQTGGYNEQFF. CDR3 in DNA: TGTGCCAGCAGTGAGAGCCAGACAGGGGGATACAATGAGCAGTTCTTC.